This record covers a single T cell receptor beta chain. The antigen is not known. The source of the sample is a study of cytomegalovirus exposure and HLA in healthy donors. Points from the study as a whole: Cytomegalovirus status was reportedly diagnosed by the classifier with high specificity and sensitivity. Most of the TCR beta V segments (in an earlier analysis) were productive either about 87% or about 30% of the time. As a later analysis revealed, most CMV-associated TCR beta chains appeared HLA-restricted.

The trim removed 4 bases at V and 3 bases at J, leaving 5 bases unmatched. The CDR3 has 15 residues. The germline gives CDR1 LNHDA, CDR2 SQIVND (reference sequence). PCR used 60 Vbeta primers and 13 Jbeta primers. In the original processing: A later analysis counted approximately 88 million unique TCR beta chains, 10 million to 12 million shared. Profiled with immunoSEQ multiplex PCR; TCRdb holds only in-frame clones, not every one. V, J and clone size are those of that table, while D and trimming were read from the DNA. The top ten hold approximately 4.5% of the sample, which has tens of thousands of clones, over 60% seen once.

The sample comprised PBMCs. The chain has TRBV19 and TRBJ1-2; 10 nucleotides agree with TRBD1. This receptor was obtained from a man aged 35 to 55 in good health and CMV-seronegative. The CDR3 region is CASSTSTGGDYGYTF. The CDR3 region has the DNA TGTGCCAGTAGTACATCGACAGGGGGCGACTATGGCTACACCTTC.